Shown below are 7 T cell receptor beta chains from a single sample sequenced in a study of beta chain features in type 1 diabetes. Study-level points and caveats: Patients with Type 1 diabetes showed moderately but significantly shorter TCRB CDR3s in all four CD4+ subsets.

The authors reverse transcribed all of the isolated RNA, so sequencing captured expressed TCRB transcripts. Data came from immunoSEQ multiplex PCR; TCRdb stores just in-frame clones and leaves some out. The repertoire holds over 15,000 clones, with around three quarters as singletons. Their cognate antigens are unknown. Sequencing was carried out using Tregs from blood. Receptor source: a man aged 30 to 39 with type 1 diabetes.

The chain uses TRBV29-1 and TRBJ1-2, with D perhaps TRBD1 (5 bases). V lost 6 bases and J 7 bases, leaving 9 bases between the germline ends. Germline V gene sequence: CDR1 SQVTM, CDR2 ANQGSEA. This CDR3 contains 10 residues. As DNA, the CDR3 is TGCAGCGTGTGGGGACTTGGCTACACCTTC. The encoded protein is CSVWGLGYTF.

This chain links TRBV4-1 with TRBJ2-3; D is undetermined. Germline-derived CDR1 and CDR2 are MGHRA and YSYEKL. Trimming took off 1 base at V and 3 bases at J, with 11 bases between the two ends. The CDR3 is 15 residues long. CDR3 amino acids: CASSQALRWTDTQYF. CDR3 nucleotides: TGCGCCAGCAGCCAAGCGTTGAGATGGACAGATACGCAGTATTTT.

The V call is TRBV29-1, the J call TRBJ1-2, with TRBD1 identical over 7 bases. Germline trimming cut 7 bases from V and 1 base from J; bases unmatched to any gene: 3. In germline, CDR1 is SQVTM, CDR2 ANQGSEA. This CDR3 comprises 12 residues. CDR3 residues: CSARDSNYGYTF. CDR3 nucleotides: TGCAGCGCCCGGGACAGTAACTATGGCTACACCTTC.

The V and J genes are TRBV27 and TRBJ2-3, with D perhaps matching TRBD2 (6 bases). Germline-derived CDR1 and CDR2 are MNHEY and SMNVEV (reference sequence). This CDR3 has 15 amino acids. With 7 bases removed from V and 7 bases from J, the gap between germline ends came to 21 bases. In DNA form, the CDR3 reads TGTGCCAGCACCTTAGCGGACCCCGGACGTAATACGCAGTATTTT. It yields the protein CASTLADPGRNTQYF.

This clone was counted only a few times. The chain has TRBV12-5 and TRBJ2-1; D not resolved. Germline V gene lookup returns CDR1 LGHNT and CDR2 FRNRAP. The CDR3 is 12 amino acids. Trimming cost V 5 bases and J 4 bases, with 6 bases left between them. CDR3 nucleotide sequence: TGTGCTAGTGGTCCAGATTACAATGAGCAGTTCTTC. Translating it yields CASGPDYNEQFF. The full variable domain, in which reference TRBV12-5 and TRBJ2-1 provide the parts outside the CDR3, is DARVTQTPRHKVTEMGQEVTMRCQPILGHNTVFWYRQTMMQGLELLAYFRNRAPLDDSGMPKDRFSAEMPDATLATLKIQPSEPRDSAVYFCASGPDYNEQFFGPGTRLTVL.

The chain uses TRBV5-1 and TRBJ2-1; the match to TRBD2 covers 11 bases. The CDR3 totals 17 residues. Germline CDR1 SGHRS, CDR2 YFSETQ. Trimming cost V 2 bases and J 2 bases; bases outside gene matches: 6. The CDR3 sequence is CASSLRPGLAAYNEQFF. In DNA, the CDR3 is TGCGCCAGCAGCTTACGCCCGGGACTAGCGGCCTACAATGAGCAGTTCTTC.

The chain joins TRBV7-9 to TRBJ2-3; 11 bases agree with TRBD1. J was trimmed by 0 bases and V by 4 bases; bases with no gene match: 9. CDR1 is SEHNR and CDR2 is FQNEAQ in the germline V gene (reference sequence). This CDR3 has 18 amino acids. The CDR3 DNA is TGTGCCAGCAGCTCCATTCAGGACAGGGGGCGTAGCACAGATACGCAGTATTTT. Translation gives CASSSIQDRGRSTDTQYF. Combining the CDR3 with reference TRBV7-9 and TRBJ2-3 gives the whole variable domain DTGVSQNPRHKITKRGQNVTFRCDPISEHNRLYWYRQTLGQGPEFLTYFQNEAQLEKSRLLSDRFSAERPKGSFSTLEIQRTEQGDSAMYLCASSSIQDRGRSTDTQYFGPGTRLTVL.